The source of this T cell receptor (beta chain) is a study of shared clonotypes between healthy human individuals. Study overall: Sampling drew on donors who were a couple of women and a few men aged 18 to 49. Study results and caveats: Naive subsets generally had larger estimated richness than memory subsets.

CD4+ cells were split into CD45RA+ naive and CD45RA-negative memory subsets. Only one count was recorded for this clone. The antigen remains unidentified. The germline V and J ends were trimmed by 7 bases and 3 bases, with 12 bases remaining between them. The CDR3 extends over 14 amino acids. Libraries were prepared by immunoSEQ multiplex PCR; TCRdb keeps only in-frame clonotypes and omits some of them. Among over a million clones, about four fifths were seen once, and the ten largest hold 0.55% to 0.7%. Sequenced: memory CD4+ T cells from PBMCs. Specified subset: CD45RA-negative fraction. This receptor was obtained from a young man in good health. Some clones in this sample may be carry-over from other donors' samples. V is TRBV23-1 and J is TRBJ1-4; the D is unclear. TRBV23-1 counts as an open reading frame of uncertain function. This CDR3 is CASTGRSANEKLFF. The CDR3 nucleotides are TGCGCCAGCACCGGCAGATCCGCTAATGAAAAACTGTTTTTT.